The 20 T cell receptor beta chains below were found in one sample sequenced in a study of T cells in Graves' hyperthyroidism and ophthalmopathy. RNA transcripts served as the template for amplifying TCR beta CDR3 regions. With the HTBI primer set, the TCR CDR3 went through a first round of RT-PCR. TCRdb called the multiplex PCR reads again in MiXCR, with one record for every CDR3 protein. The sample has around 240,000 distinct CDR3 sequences, approximately 14% seen once. The sequencing sample was made of blood. These receptors were taken from a woman aged 35 to 49 with Graves' hyperthyroidism that later progressed to Graves' ophthalmopathy.

The rearrangement joins TRBV28 to TRBJ2-1; D is unresolved. The germline V gene encodes CDR1 MDHEN and CDR2 SYDVKM. V dropped 6 bases and J dropped 4 bases, with 19 bases sitting between them. This CDR3 is 16 amino acids long. The CDR3: CASSLPRWATYNEQFF. CDR3 sequence (DNA): TGTGCCAGCAGCCTTCCACGCTGGGCTACATACAATGAGCAGTTCTTC.

This clonotype was observed at least ten times. The chain links TRBV28 to TRBJ2-7; possible D gene TRBD2, 6 bases. The CDR3 spans 12 residues. The germline CDR1 and CDR2 sequences are MDHEN and SYDVKM. Trimming removed 5 bases at V and 3 bases at J, with 8 bases between. CDR3 loop: CASSMRDYEQYF. The CDR3 DNA is TGTGCCAGCAGTATGCGGGACTACGAGCAGTACTTC.

This clonotype was seen at least ten times. The V and J genes are TRBV11-2 and TRBJ1-1; D call uncertain. V dropped 5 bases and J dropped 7 bases, with 17 bases sitting between them. The CDR3 has 14 residues. CDR1 is SGHAT, CDR2 FQNNGV, per germline. In nucleotides, the CDR3 is TGTGCCAGCAGCGCCCGCAAAGACAATTTTGAAGCTTTCTTT. Amino acids: CASSARKDNFEAFF.

The chain carries TRBV9 and TRBJ2-5; 7 nucleotides line up with TRBD2. This CDR3 contains 16 residues. The germline CDR1 and CDR2 sequences are SGDLS and YYNGEE. V was pared by 0 bases and J by 1 base, with 6 bases of the junction left unmatched. In DNA, the CDR3 is TGTGCCAGCAGCGTAGGGGGGGGAGGCGTCCAAGAGACCCAGTACTTC. Translated: CASSVGGGGVQETQYF.

This clonotype occurred many times. This rearrangement joins TRBV25-1 to TRBJ2-1, with 9 bases lining up with TRBD2. CDR1 and CDR2 (germline): MGHDK, SYGVNS. V shed 4 bases and J 1 base; nucleotides not matched to a gene: 11. CDR3 size: 18 residues. CDR3 loop: CASSATSGLLLSYNEQFF. CDR3 nucleotide sequence: TGTGCCAGCAGTGCGACTAGCGGACTACTTTTATCCTACAATGAGCAGTTCTTC.

The V call is TRBV7-8, the J call TRBJ2-7, with D possibly matching TRBD1 (6 bases). The V end was cut by 5 bases, the J end by 2 bases, with 13 bases between. Germline CDR1 and CDR2: SGHVS and FQNEAQ. CDR3 size: 14 residues. The DNA for the CDR3 is TGTGCCAGCAGCCTCGACAGGATCGCCTACGAGCAGTACTTC. This translates into CASSLDRIAYEQYF.

This clonotype occurred many times. The chain links TRBV7-3 to TRBJ2-1; D tentatively fits TRBD1 or TRBD2 (6 bases each). This CDR3 is 13 amino acids long. V lost 5 bases and J 8 bases, leaving 13 bases between the germline ends. Germline V gives CDR1 SGHTA, CDR2 FQGTGA. The CDR3: CASSPHREDEQFF. The CDR3 nucleotides read TGTGCCAGCAGCCCTCACAGGGAGGATGAGCAGTTCTTC.

The V call is TRBV28, the J call TRBJ1-1, with D unclear. Trimming removed 2 bases from V and 3 bases from J, with 16 bases in between. The CDR3 runs 16 residues. The germline gives CDR1 MDHEN, CDR2 SYDVKM. This chain's CDR3 is CASSLGYHLGDTEAFF. The CDR3 bases are TGTGCCAGCAGTTTAGGTTATCACCTCGGGGACACTGAAGCTTTCTTT.

Only a few counts were recorded for this clonotype. The V and J genes are TRBV18 and TRBJ2-1, with D possibly matching TRBD2 (5 bases). The ends were cut back, 7 bases at V and 8 bases at J, with 15 bases in the middle. The germline V gene encodes CDR1 KGHSH and CDR2 LQKENI. The length of the CDR3 is 13 residues. The chain's CDR3 is CASYPLGSHEQFF. CDR3 coding DNA: TGTGCCAGCTATCCACTAGGGAGCCATGAGCAGTTCTTC.

CDR3 amino acids: CAIGLAGGSETQYF. The CDR3 coding sequence is TGTGCCATCGGGCTAGCGGGAGGCTCGGAGACCCAGTACTTC. The chain carries TRBV10-3 and TRBJ2-5; 11 bases line up with TRBD2. CDR1 and CDR2 from the germline V gene are ENHRY and SYGVKD. V trimming: 8 bases; J trimming: 5 bases; junction bases outside the gene matches: 7. The CDR3 runs to 14 residues.

In this sample, this clonotype turned up many times. This chain uses TRBV13 with TRBJ2-7; TRBD2 agrees at 11 bases. With V trimmed by 5 bases and J by 1 base, 7 bases remained unmatched. CDR1 and CDR2 from the germline V gene are PRHDT and FYEKMQ (reference sequence). The CDR3 extends over 16 amino acids. This CDR3 reads CASSVIAGGKSYEQYF. The CDR3 region has the DNA TGTGCCAGCAGCGTAATAGCGGGAGGGAAGTCCTACGAGCAGTACTTC.

This clonotype has only one observation. The gene calls are TRBV28 and TRBJ2-2; 12 nucleotides align to TRBD2. With V trimmed by 6 bases and J by 6 bases, 20 bases remained unmatched. Germline values: CDR1 MDHEN, CDR2 SYDVKM. This CDR3 comprises 20 residues. The CDR3 DNA reads TGTGCCAGCAGCCAAGCCGCTAGCGGGAGGGCCTTTAGTTTGGCCGGGGAGCTGTTTTTT. It translates to CASSQAASGRAFSLAGELFF.

This clonotype came up many times. This sequence joins TRBV7-2 and TRBJ1-6, with a tentative D call TRBD1 (6 bases). V was cut by 3 bases and J by 6 bases, with 12 bases left in between. CDR3 size: 15 residues. Per germline, CDR1 SGHTA and CDR2 FQGNSA. CDR3 amino acids: CASSLKSGANSPLHF. DNA of the CDR3: TGTGCCAGCAGCTTGAAGTCAGGGGCTAATTCACCCCTCCACTTT. Complete variable domain (other parts from reference TRBV7-2 and TRBJ1-6): GAGVSQSPSNKVTEKGKDVELRCDPISGHTALYWYRQSLGQGLEFLIYFQGNSAPDKSGLPSDRFSAERTGGSVSTLTIQRTQQEDSAVYLCASSLKSGANSPLHFGNGTRLTVT.

The chain employs TRBV28 and TRBJ2-1; 9 nucleotides line up with TRBD2. The trim removed 1 base at V and 7 bases at J, leaving 8 bases unmatched. Looked up from germline, CDR1 is MDHEN and CDR2 is SYDVKM. This CDR3 is built from 16 residues. The CDR3 DNA reads as TGTGCCAGCAGTTTATCGGGGGTAGCGGGAGTTAATGAGCAGTTCTTC. Translating gives CASSLSGVAGVNEQFF.

This clonotype has a count of ten or more. The V call is TRBV9, the J call TRBJ2-2; no definite D call. Germline lookup yields CDR1 SGDLS and CDR2 YYNGEE. V gave up 0 bases and J gave up 5 bases, with 8 bases separating them. The CDR3 has 14 amino acids. The DNA of the CDR3 is TGTGCCAGCAGCGTAGAATCAACGACCGGGGAGCTGTTTTTT. Translating gives CASSVESTTGELFF.

This clonotype came up many times. J is TRBJ1-5 and V is TRBV6-2 or TRBV6-3, with D tentatively TRBD1 (6 bases). Germline CDR1 is MNHEY and CDR2 is SVGEGT. The CDR3 is 13 residues long. CDR3 DNA: TGTGCAGCTACAGGGTTGCGCAATCAGCCCCAGCATTTT. This encodes CAATGLRNQPQHF.

V is TRBV18 and J is TRBJ2-1; 10 bases are a match to TRBD2. The trim removed 3 bases at V and 9 bases at J, leaving 5 bases unmatched. Germline CDR1 and CDR2: KGHSH and LQKENI. The CDR3 contains 14 residues. CDR3 DNA: TGTGCCAGCTCACCTCTAGCGGGAGTCGGTGAGCAGTTCTTC. Residues: CASSPLAGVGEQFF.

As for this clonotype: A clone one base away is much larger, so this may be a read error. The chain uses TRBV27 and TRBJ1-3, with a possible D match to TRBD1 (5 bases). The CDR3 sequence is 14 residues long. The ends were cut back, 4 bases at V and 8 bases at J, with 15 bases in the middle. Germline-derived CDR1 and CDR2 are MNHEY and SMNVEV (reference sequence). This CDR3 reads CASSSPLLGDTIYF. The CDR3 nucleotides are TGTGCCAGCAGTTCCCCCCTATTGGGGGACACCATATATTTT.

The V call is TRBV29-1, the J call TRBJ1-1; D is unresolved. CDR3 length: 14 amino acids. V lost 5 bases, J lost 1 base, and 14 bases lay in between. The germline CDR1 and CDR2 sequences are SQVTM and ANQGSEA. CDR3 bases: TGCAGCGTTTTTAGGTCCCTCTCGAACACTGAAGCTTTCTTT. Its protein is CSVFRSLSNTEAFF.

The chain uses TRBV19 and TRBJ2-7, with 7 bases lining up with TRBD1. The V segment lost 1 base and the J segment 6 bases; nucleotides outside the gene matches: 9. CDR1 and CDR2 from the germline V gene are LNHDA and SQIVND (reference sequence). The CDR3 totals 15 residues. The CDR3 bases are TGTGCCAGTAGTATAGTGACCCGGGACAGTGGCGAGCAGTACTTC. Its protein product is CASSIVTRDSGEQYF.